The 28 T cell receptor beta chains below come from one sample, sequenced in a study of blood T cells in healthy people across ages. It was with a sample-barcoded 5' primer and a J-beta primer mix that a second PCR of roughly 6 to 11 cycles was run. TCRdb reprocessed the 5' RACE reads via MiXCR and lists one record per CDR3 protein. The table has 650,000 to 800,000 distinct CDR3 sequences, over 40% seen once. Sequencing was carried out using blood. The receptors derive from a woman of 80 years or more in good health.

The sample holds a few counts of this clonotype. The chain recombines TRBV7-9 with TRBJ1-4; 7 nucleotides align to TRBD1. Per the germline V gene, CDR1 is SEHNR and CDR2 is FQNEAQ (reference sequence). The V gene end was trimmed by 2 bases and the J gene end by 9 bases; junction bases not matched to a gene: 6. The CDR3 sequence is 14 residues long. The CDR3 sequence is CASSLLGTDQKLFF. The CDR3, as DNA: TGTGCCAGCAGCTTACTAGGGACAGATCAAAAACTGTTTTTT.

The V call is TRBV24-1, the J call TRBJ2-7; D is unclear. The V end lost 3 bases, the J end lost 2 bases, and 10 bases lay between the germline ends. This CDR3 has 14 residues. CDR1 is KGHDR, CDR2 SFDVKD, per germline. CDR3 nucleotide sequence: TGTGCCACCAGTGATAGTAGTCAGGCCTACGAGCAGTACTTC. Translating it yields CATSDSSQAYEQYF.

V and J are TRBV10-3 and TRBJ2-5, with D possibly TRBD1 on 5 matching bases. The CDR3 loop spans 16 amino acids. Germline assignment: CDR1 ENHRY and CDR2 SYGVKD. Trimming left V 7 bases short and J 2 bases short, with 20 bases between. The CDR3 DNA sequence: TGTGCCATCACCGAAGATGGGGTTTGGACACAAGAGACCCAGTACTTC. Translated, it gives CAITEDGVWTQETQYF.

This clonotype occurred many times. The gene calls are TRBV5-1 and TRBJ2-1; TRBD2 matches at 9 bases. The trim removed 0 bases at V and 6 bases at J, leaving 10 bases unmatched. The germline CDR1 and CDR2 sequences are SGHRS and YFSETQ. CDR3 length: 17 amino acids. The CDR3 here is CASSLVLRLAGVNEQFF. CDR3 sequence (DNA): TGCGCCAGCAGCTTGGTTCTAAGATTAGCGGGAGTCAATGAGCAGTTCTTC.

On this clonotype: The germline gene is not matched at one end of the junction; a read error may be the cause. The chain recombines TRBV5-1 with TRBJ2-1; D might be TRBD1 or TRBD2, each matching 5 bases. TRBJ2-7 explains the end of the DNA better; the J call may be wrong. In germline, CDR1 is SGHRS, CDR2 YFSETQ. The CDR3 is 16 amino acids. CDR3: CASSLAGASSYNEQYF. The CDR3 DNA sequence: TGCGCCAGCAGTTTGGCTGGGGCTAGCTCCTACAATGAGCAGTACTTC.

This clonotype was observed many times. This chain links TRBV27 with TRBJ2-7; weak D call: TRBD2 (6 bases). Between the trimmed V and J ends, which lost 10 bases and 5 bases, there was a span of 18 bases. Germline V lookup: CDR1 MNHEY, CDR2 SMNVEV (reference sequence). The CDR3 is 13 amino acids. The CDR3 region is CATSPTSIHEQYF. CDR3 sequence (DNA): TGTGCCACCTCGCCGACTAGTATCCACGAGCAGTACTTC.

This clonotype was detected ten times or more. CDR3 amino acids: CASSGDRAGTEAFF. For the CDR3, the DNA is TGCGCCAGCAGCGGGGACAGGGCGGGCACTGAAGCTTTCTTT. The rearrangement links TRBV5-1 to TRBJ1-1; 9 bases agree with TRBD1. V shed 4 bases, J shed 4 bases, and the junction held 5 bases outside the gene matches. The CDR3 runs to 14 residues. The V gene's germline CDR1 is SGHRS and CDR2 YFSETQ.

The sample holds a few counts of this clonotype. The rearrangement links TRBV18 to TRBJ2-1; unclear D gene. The CDR3 runs 13 residues. Looked up from germline, CDR1 is KGHSH and CDR2 is LQKENI. V dropped 0 bases and J dropped 10 bases, with 10 bases sitting between them. CDR3 coding DNA: TGTGCCAGCTCACCACCGTTGGCTAACGAGCAGTTCTTC. Translation: CASSPPLANEQFF.

This chain uses TRBV6-1 with TRBJ2-3; no reliable D call. CDR1 is MNHNS and CDR2 is SASEGT in the germline V gene. V lost 4 bases, J lost 3 bases, and 11 bases lay in between. This CDR3 contains 14 residues. CDR3 coding DNA: TGTGCCAGCAGTGTTTCGACTGGTACAGATACGCAGTATTTT. It specifies CASSVSTGTDTQYF.

This CDR3 is CASSAQAGGDTQYF. The CDR3, as DNA: TGTGCCAGCAGTGCCCAAGCGGGAGGAGATACGCAGTATTTT. V gene TRBV12-3 or TRBV12-4 combines with J gene TRBJ2-3, with 9 bases that match TRBD2. This CDR3 is 14 amino acids long. Losses at the gene ends were 5 bases for V and 5 bases for J; bases not matched to a gene: 5.

Regarding this clonotype: A read error is possible here, since a much larger clone lies one base away. This rearrangement joins TRBV15 to TRBJ1-4; D unclear. The length of the CDR3 is 14 residues. The V gene's germline CDR1 is LNHNV and CDR2 YYDKDF (reference sequence). For the CDR3, the DNA is TGTGTCACCAGCAGAGATCGGGGTAGGGAAAAACTGTTTTTT. Protein: CVTSRDRGREKLFF.

In its sample, this clonotype was seen once. This chain uses TRBV6-6 with TRBJ2-7; 9 bases align to TRBD1. This CDR3 is 15 amino acids long. Germline lookup yields CDR1 MNHNY and CDR2 SVGAGI (reference sequence). V lost 2 bases, J lost 4 bases, and 6 bases stayed unmatched. This CDR3 is CASSYADRGGYEQYF. The DNA for the CDR3 is TGTGCCAGCAGTTACGCGGACAGGGGAGGATACGAGCAGTACTTC.

The chain uses TRBV12-3 or TRBV12-4 and TRBJ2-4; no clear D. V was clipped by 2 bases and J by 14 bases, with 19 bases between them. This CDR3 is built from 14 residues. CDR3 amino acids: CASSLRGLPFMKYF. As DNA, the CDR3 is TGTGCCAGCAGTTTACGCGGATTACCTTTTATGAAGTACTTC.

This clonotype was detected only a few times. This chain uses TRBV5-1 with TRBJ1-2; the D is unclear. Germline values: CDR1 SGHRS, CDR2 YFSETQ. V lost 0 bases and J 1 base, leaving 7 bases between the germline ends. The CDR3 totals 14 residues. CDR3 bases: TGCGCCAGCAGCTTGGAGGGTGATAACTATGGCTACACCTTC. Protein: CASSLEGDNYGYTF.

With regard to this clonotype: The junction differs from germline at one of its ends, possibly a read error. V gene TRBV6-1 combines with J gene TRBJ1-1; possibly TRBD1 for D (6 bases). The CDR3 sequence is 14 residues long. Germline lookup yields CDR1 MNHNS and CDR2 SASEGT. CDR3 amino acids: CASSSQGTGTQAFF. The CDR3 DNA reads as TGTGCCAGCAGTAGTCAGGGGACGGGCACTCAAGCTTTCTTT.

This clonotype was counted at least ten times. V is TRBV20-1 and J is TRBJ2-1; TRBD2 matches at 14 bases. The CDR3 is 15 residues long. With V trimmed by 6 bases and J by 0 bases, 1 base remained unmatched. Germline CDR1 DFQATT, CDR2 SNEGSKA (reference sequence). DNA of the CDR3: TGCAGTGCGGGGACTAGCGGGGGCTCCTACAATGAGCAGTTCTTC. This translates into CSAGTSGGSYNEQFF.

The chain uses TRBV6-1 and TRBJ1-2; 8 bases fit TRBD1. Per germline, CDR1 MNHNS and CDR2 SASEGT. The CDR3 has 15 residues. The J segment lost 5 bases and the V segment lost 6 bases, leaving 11 bases of the junction unmatched. The CDR3 reads CASRDGGQGYYGYTF. Written as DNA, the CDR3 is TGTGCCAGCAGGGATGGAGGACAGGGTTATTATGGCTACACCTTC.

The J gene is TRBJ2-5, the V gene TRBV7-8, with D hard to call. V was shortened by 5 bases and J by 9 bases, with 13 bases between the two germline ends. Per germline, CDR1 SGHVS and CDR2 FQNEAQ. This CDR3 has 12 amino acids. CDR3 sequence reads: CASSLVIWAQYF. For the CDR3, the DNA is TGTGCCAGCAGCCTAGTGATCTGGGCCCAGTACTTC.

This clonotype was seen repeatedly, ten times or more. The J gene is TRBJ1-5, the V gene TRBV30; 9 bases map to TRBD1. J gave up 7 bases and V 5 bases, and 6 bases lay outside the gene matches. This CDR3 region has 13 residues. Germline V CDR1 and CDR2: GTSNPN, SVGIG (reference sequence). This chain's CDR3 is CAWQQGAGQPQHF. In DNA form, the CDR3 reads TGTGCCTGGCAACAGGGGGCGGGACAGCCCCAGCATTTT.

CDR3 nucleotide sequence: TGCGCCAGCAGCTTGGAAGGGGTAGGGAGTGGCTACACCTTC. As protein: CASSLEGVGSGYTF. The V gene is TRBV5-1, the J gene TRBJ1-2, with a tentative D call TRBD1 (5 bases). The CDR3 spans 14 residues. Germline V gene sequence: CDR1 SGHRS, CDR2 YFSETQ. The germline V and J ends were trimmed by 0 bases and 7 bases, with 13 bases remaining between them.

This clonotype has just one count. The chain links TRBV27 to TRBJ1-1; D is unresolved. V shed 5 bases and J shed 6 bases, with 13 bases lying between them. The germline CDR1 and CDR2 sequences are MNHEY and SMNVEV (reference sequence). This CDR3 region has 13 residues. The CDR3 DNA reads as TGTGCCAGCAGTGTAATTGGTCCGTCTGAAGCTTTCTTT. It yields the protein CASSVIGPSEAFF.

This chain joins TRBV20-1 and TRBJ2-7; a possible D gene is TRBD2 (6 bases). V was shortened by 0 bases and J by 3 bases, with 12 bases between the two germline ends. Per the germline V gene, CDR1 is DFQATT and CDR2 is SNEGSKA (reference sequence). The CDR3 sequence is 14 residues long. Here the CDR3 reads CSARDLSGLYEQYF. The CDR3 DNA is TGCAGTGCTAGAGACCTTAGCGGACTCTACGAGCAGTACTTC.

The chain combines TRBV12-3 or TRBV12-4 with TRBJ2-3; 8 nucleotides align to TRBD2. With V trimmed by 10 bases and J by 5 bases, 14 bases remained unmatched. The CDR3 is 15 amino acids. Here the CDR3 DNA reads TGTGCCATCCGTCTAGGAAGAGCGGGAGAAGATACGCAGTATTTT. This gives the protein CAIRLGRAGEDTQYF.

This clonotype has a single count. V is TRBV5-1 and J is TRBJ2-3, with D perhaps matching TRBD2 (7 bases). The ends were cut back, 5 bases at V and 1 base at J, with 17 bases in the middle. Germline-derived CDR1 and CDR2 are SGHRS and YFSETQ. The CDR3 is made up of 16 amino acids. The CDR3 here is CASSPRGADGTDTQYF. The CDR3, as DNA: TGCGCCAGCAGTCCCCGGGGGGCGGACGGCACAGATACGCAGTATTTT. Supplemented by reference TRBV5-1 and TRBJ2-3, the full variable domain reads KAGVTQTPRYLIKTRGQQVTLSCSPISGHRSVSWYQQTPGQGLQFLFEYFSETQRNKGNFPGRFSGRQFSNSRSEMNVSTLELGDSALYLCASSPRGADGTDTQYFGPGTRLTVL.

The V and J genes are TRBV29-1 and TRBJ2-6, with 10 bases that match TRBD1. V shed 7 bases and J 8 bases; nucleotides not matched to a gene: 8. CDR1 is SQVTM and CDR2 is ANQGSEA in the germline V gene. The CDR3 spans 14 residues. DNA of the CDR3: TGCAGCGCCCAACCGGGACAGGGGACCAACGTCCTGACTTTC. Its translation: CSAQPGQGTNVLTF.

This clonotype was found once. The V and J genes are TRBV29-1 and TRBJ1-2; 8 nucleotides match TRBD1. There are 16 residues in the CDR3. V dropped 3 bases and J dropped 6; count of bases not matched to a gene: 15. Germline CDR1 is SQVTM and CDR2 is ANQGSEA. In DNA form, the CDR3 reads TGCAGCGTTGATGCAGGGGGCGTCGACTTATCGGATGGCTACACCTTC. This translates into CSVDAGGVDLSDGYTF.

This clonotype was detected many times. CDR3 protein: CASSPRGYYTDTQYF. CDR3 DNA: TGTGCCAGCAGCCCCAGGGGGTACTACACAGATACGCAGTATTTT. The rearrangement uses TRBV7-2 and TRBJ2-3; 7 nucleotides match TRBD1. Germline CDR1 SGHTA, CDR2 FQGNSA. The V gene end was trimmed by 5 bases and the J gene end by 2 bases; junction bases not matched to a gene: 7. This CDR3 has 15 residues.

The chain uses TRBV12-3 or TRBV12-4 and TRBJ2-1; 9 bases are a match to TRBD1. After removal of 0 bases from V and 6 bases from J, the junction contained 6 bases not matched to a gene. This CDR3 has 16 residues. This CDR3 is CASSLALGTGLNEQFF. CDR3 nucleotides: TGTGCCAGCAGTTTAGCGCTAGGGACAGGGCTCAATGAGCAGTTCTTC.